This passage covers 3 T cell receptor beta chains from one sample sequenced in a study of shared clonotypes between healthy human individuals (dated by TCRdb to the early 2020s). Library generation was performed with the immunoSEQ multiplex PCR assay. The immuneACCESS repertoire file appears here via TCRdb, limited to in-frame rearrangements. These files lack a portion of the clones; in checked studies, under half of the deficit traces to unresolved V genes, and the cause of the others is not known. The sample table shows roughly 2.6 million clones, and more than 80% are seen once. Roughly 0.14% of the sample is in the top ten clones. Sequenced sample: naive CD4+ T cells sorted from blood. This specimen's cell subset or site label, interpreted: CD45RA+ positively selected. All receptors come from a man between 18 and 35 years old in good health.

V usage is TRBV7-8 and J usage is TRBJ1-2, with 8 bases fitting TRBD1. Germline loops: CDR1 SGHVS, CDR2 FQNEAQ. Trimming at V came to 7 bases and at J to 5 bases, leaving 6 bases not matched to a gene. CDR3 length equals 13 residues. CDR3 protein: CASTRQGLYGYTF. Written as DNA, the CDR3 is TGTGCCAGCACACGACAGGGGCTGTATGGCTACACCTTC. The full variable domain, rest sourced from reference TRBV7-8 and TRBJ1-2, is GAGVSQSPRYKVAKRGQDVALRCDPISGHVSLFWYQQALGQGPEFLTYFQNEAQLDKSGLPSDRFFAERPEGSVSTLKIQRTQQEDSAVYLCASTRQGLYGYTFGSGTRLTVV.

This chain uses TRBV10-2 with TRBJ1-1; TRBD1 might be the D (6 bases). Trimming took 2 bases from V and 1 from J, leaving 11 bases between them. Germline V gene sequence: CDR1 WSHSY, CDR2 SAAADI. The length of the CDR3 is 15 residues. The CDR3 DNA is TGCGCCAGCAGTGAGCGGGGGGCCGCGAACACTGAAGCTTTCTTT. Translated: CASSERGAANTEAFF.

The chain couples TRBV4-2 to TRBJ2-3; 7 bases line up with TRBD2. The CDR3 is 16 residues long. The V and J ends lost 1 base and 2 bases, in that order; junction bases with no gene match: 6. Germline V gene sequence: CDR1 LGHNA, CDR2 YNFKEQ. This CDR3 reads CASSQGGGGVTDTQYF. CDR3 bases: TGTGCCAGCAGCCAAGGAGGCGGGGGTGTCACAGATACGCAGTATTTT.